The 10 T cell receptor beta chains given below trace back to one sample, sequenced in a study of T-cell memory formation after mild COVID-19. From the 5' RACE reads, TCRdb called clonotypes with MiXCR, one entry per CDR3 protein. The repertoire holds around 140,000 distinct CDR3 sequences, with about 19% as singletons. Sequenced material: PBMCs or a T cell subset sorted from them (not recorded which). All receptors derive from an adult woman who had mild COVID-19 (a few samples of this study predate the infection). Cell type and time point are not known.

The chain joins TRBV6-5 to TRBJ2-7; 7 nucleotides match TRBD1. The CDR3 runs 12 residues. CDR1 MNHEY and CDR2 SVGAGI come from the germline V gene. The J segment lost 6 bases and the V segment lost 6 bases, leaving 5 bases of the junction unmatched. CDR3 sequence reads: CASSLDRAEQYF. CDR3 sequence (DNA): TGTGCCAGCAGCCTAGACAGGGCCGAGCAGTACTTC.

V and J are TRBV5-1 and TRBJ2-3; 13 bases are a match to TRBD2. The V and J ends lost 5 bases and 3 bases, in that order; junction bases with no gene match: 9. In germline, CDR1 is SGHRS, CDR2 YFSETQ. This CDR3 region has 17 residues. CDR3 in DNA: TGCGCCAGCAGACCCGGACTAGCGGGAGTCTTTACAGATACGCAGTATTTT. It encodes CASRPGLAGVFTDTQYF.

This chain joins TRBV25-1 and TRBJ2-2; D unclear. This CDR3 contains 11 residues. Deletions cut 10 bases from V and 6 bases from J, with 9 bases between. The germline V gene has CDR1 MGHDK and CDR2 SYGVNS. CDR3 DNA: TGTGCCACCCTTGCGGCCGGGGAGCTGTTTTTT. Its translation: CATLAAGELFF.

This clonotype was detected only a few times. V is TRBV5-1 and J is TRBJ2-3, with D possibly TRBD2 on 5 matching bases. The germline V gene has CDR1 SGHRS and CDR2 YFSETQ. Trimming took off 6 bases at V and 3 bases at J, with 14 bases between the two ends. The CDR3 length is 14 residues. The CDR3 DNA sequence: TGCGCCAGCAATGACGATGGGAGAACAGATACGCAGTATTTT. This gives the protein CASNDDGRTDTQYF.

In its sample, this clonotype was seen a few times. The chain is built from TRBV10-3 and TRBJ2-3; tentative D call: TRBD2 (6 bases). This CDR3 has 13 residues. Per the germline V gene, CDR1 is ENHRY and CDR2 is SYGVKD. Trimming took 8 bases from V and 1 from J, leaving 10 bases between them. As DNA, the CDR3 is TGTGCCATCTCTGGAGGGGGCACAGATACGCAGTATTTT. Residues: CAISGGGTDTQYF.

This chain joins TRBV18 and TRBJ2-3; 9 bases are a match to TRBD1. Per germline, CDR1 KGHSH and CDR2 LQKENI. CDR3 length: 16 residues. Losses at the gene ends were 0 bases for V and 4 bases for J; bases not matched to a gene: 5. CDR3 nucleotide sequence: TGTGCCAGCTCACCACCGAACAGGGGGCGAGCAGATACGCAGTATTTT. It is translated as CASSPPNRGRADTQYF.

This clonotype was detected ten times or more. CDR3 loop: CASSFQETQYF. DNA of the CDR3: TGCGCCAGCAGCTTCCAAGAGACCCAGTACTTC. The chain uses TRBV5-1 and TRBJ2-5; D remains ambiguous. Germline V gene lookup returns CDR1 SGHRS and CDR2 YFSETQ. Deletions cut 2 bases from V and 1 base from J, with 0 bases between. The CDR3 covers 11 residues.

The chain combines TRBV20-1 with TRBJ2-7; tentatively, D is TRBD2 (5 bases). Germline V gene lookup returns CDR1 DFQATT and CDR2 SNEGSKA (reference sequence). V was trimmed by 6 bases and J by 7 bases, leaving 13 bases between them. The CDR3 consists of 11 residues. In nucleotides, the CDR3 is TGCAGTGCCCCGAAAGAGGGAGAGCAGTACTTC. Residues: CSAPKEGEQYF.

As concerns this clonotype: A junction end diverges from the germline sequence, so it may reflect a read error. The J gene is TRBJ2-7, the V gene TRBV20-1; either TRBD1 or TRBD2 may supply D (6 bases each). Germline V gives CDR1 DFQATT, CDR2 SNEGSKA (reference sequence). This CDR3 comprises 10 residues. DNA of the CDR3: TGCAGTGCTAAAGGAAGGGGGGAGCACTTC. This codes for CSAKGRGEHF.

This clonotype has a single count. This chain uses TRBV4-1 with TRBJ1-3; unclear D gene. The germline V and J ends were trimmed by 1 base and 5 bases, with 6 bases remaining between them. Germline values: CDR1 MGHRA, CDR2 YSYEKL. This CDR3 region has 13 residues. The CDR3 DNA is TGCGCCAGCAGCCAAGTTTTAAGAAACACCATATATTTT. Amino acid sequence: CASSQVLRNTIYF.